This TCR beta chain was recorded in a study of neurological immune-mediated disorders. At the level of the study: About 90% of the 34 multiple sclerosis patients had relapsing-remitting disease; 3 had secondary progressive. Study-level points and caveats: Patients with HTLV-1-associated myelopathy showed the most TCR clonal expansion. Those with multiple sclerosis showed the least, falling below healthy controls.

This clonotype showed up many times. What it binds is not known. Trimming took off 1 base at V and 0 bases at J, with 13 bases between the two ends. The CDR3 sequence is 16 residues long. CDR1 SEHNR and CDR2 FQNEAQ come from the germline V gene (reference sequence). Each CDR3 protein is one row after TCRdb ran MiXCR on the 5' RACE reads. This sample yields 100,000 or so distinct CDR3 sequences, of which 3.5% to 4% are seen a single time; 6% belongs to the top ten. The gene calls are TRBV7-9 and TRBJ2-7; D is perhaps TRBD1 (5 bases). Sequencing used PBMCs. The receptor was derived from a woman aged 18-29 years with multiple sclerosis. Here the CDR3 DNA reads TGTGCCAGCAGCTTAGGGAGCCAGGGTTACTCCTACGAGCAGTACTTC. Translation gives CASSLGSQGYSYEQYF.